This T cell receptor beta chain derives from a study of cytomegalovirus exposure and HLA in healthy donors. Study in general: For the approximately 360 genotyped donors, 80% to 90% fell within the Caucasian-associated ancestry cluster.

Study observations and caveats: Later on, a genetic analysis was performed. It linked a missense variant in DCLRE1C with V- and J-gene trimming of TCR beta. Upon later analysis, HLA-associated TCR beta chains proved more clonally expanded than other, equally common chains. In an earlier analysis, most TCR beta V segments were productive about 90% or about 30% of the time.

Germline-derived CDR1 and CDR2 are MNHNS and SASEGT. This CDR3 comprises 15 residues. Trimming took 2 bases from V and 7 from J, leaving 17 bases between them. Both 60 Vbeta primers and 13 Jbeta primers went into the PCR. Libraries were prepared by immunoSEQ multiplex PCR; TCRdb keeps only in-frame clonotypes and omits some of them. The data contain some 79,000 clones, around 79% of them singletons. As for this clone: Its antigen remains unidentified.

This clonotype was obtained from a male donor in good health and CMV-seropositive. The sample comprised PBMCs. The chain uses TRBV6-1 and TRBJ1-2; the D gene is possibly TRBD1 (6 bases). The CDR3 spells CASSEPGGSIGGYTF. The CDR3 DNA is TGTGCCAGCAGTGAACCTGGGGGCAGCATAGGTGGCTACACCTTC.